This T cell receptor (beta chain) was documented in a study of beta chain features in type 1 diabetes. Trimming left V 3 bases short and J 2 bases short, with 4 bases between. This CDR3 spans 12 amino acids. The germline gives CDR1 LGHNA, CDR2 YSLEER. Expressed TCRB transcripts were sequenced, since all the RNA that had been isolated was reverse transcribed. The data were produced by immunoSEQ multiplex PCR, yet TCRdb's version contains in-frame clones alone and is incomplete. The sample lists hundreds of thousands of clones; less than 20% were seen once. The sample taken for sequencing was naive CD4+ T cells from blood. The chain joins TRBV4-3 to TRBJ1-2; no clear D. The clonotype comes from a man aged 18 to 29 in good health. The CDR3 spells CASSQGNYGYTF. The CDR3, as DNA: TGCGCCAGCAGCCAGGGAAACTATGGCTACACCTTC.